This T cell receptor beta chain was captured in a study of tumor-infiltrating lymphocytes in localized non-small cell lung cancer. As for the study in general: Resected tumor was paired with non-adjacent uninvolved lung from the same patient.

Method: immunoSEQ multiplex PCR; TCRdb's copy keeps in-frame clones and lacks some. The profile shows around 5,400 clones, 81% of them singletons. This CDR3 is built from 13 residues. V lost 2 bases and J 4 bases, leaving 9 bases between the germline ends. Germline lookup yields CDR1 MNHNY and CDR2 SVGAGI (reference sequence). This clonotype was sampled from a human donor with non-small cell lung cancer. The specimen was lung tumor tissue. The chain links TRBV6-6 to TRBJ2-7; D not certain. CDR3 in DNA: TGTGCCAGCAGTTACCAATGGATGTACGAGCAGTACTTC. Amino acids: CASSYQWMYEQYF.